The present T cell receptor beta chain was sequenced within a study of Ad26.COV2.S vaccination and SARS-CoV-2 variants. In the study overall: The authors gave Ad26.COV2.S intramuscularly, either once or twice 56 days apart.

Worth noting for this clone: At the DNA level, this CDR3 is encoded by other sequences in the same sample as well.

Treatment defined: about 20 received Ad26.COV2.S at low or high dose, single or two shots; roughly five received placebo; per-sample allocation not given. The study sampled participants on day 63 after the first vaccine or placebo injection. An Ad26 vector that expressed Wuhan-strain SARS-CoV-2 spike constituted the vaccine. TCRdb's table, derived via immunoSEQ multiplex PCR, lists solely in-frame clones and lacks some. Of hundreds of thousands of clones detected, more than 80% appear once; the ten largest clones hold over 9%. This CDR3 has 12 amino acids. V was pared by 0 bases and J by 6 bases, with 5 bases between. Germline loops: CDR1 SGHRS, CDR2 YFSETQ.

The chain carries TRBV5-1 and TRBJ2-3, with D tentatively TRBD2 (5 bases). The sequence derives from a person aged 18-65 years who received the Ad26.COV2.S COVID-19 vaccine or a placebo. This material consisted of peripheral blood, taken in a trial of Ad26.COV2.S vaccine versus placebo. The CDR3 nucleotides read TGCGCCAGCAGCTTGGGCGGGGATACGCAGTATTTT. Translated: CASSLGGDTQYF.